Reported below is one T cell receptor (beta chain). This clone was seen a handful of times. Its target antigen remains unknown. Base qualities were left out, and no much larger clone turns up one base away. Via the germline V gene (reference sequence), CDR1 is SEHNR and CDR2 FQNEAQ. Reading from cysteine to phenylalanine, the CDR3 counts 13 amino acids. Of all the DNA, just the CDR3 is kept, 39 bases in frame from base 1. Between the V and J ends, shortened by 1 base and 9 bases respectively, the junction contains 7 bases. The sample comes from a study of beta chain features in type 1 diabetes (dated by TCRdb to the late 2010s). In the study overall: Mean age, gender distribution, total cell number and subset yield did not differ between patients and healthy donors. Across all samples, approximately 100 million sorted cells were examined, and cell number per subset correlated strongly with RNA yield. The study compared TCRB repertoires of sorted circulating CD4+ T cell subsets between recently diagnosed type 1 diabetes patients and matched healthy donors. Regulatory and stem cell-like memory subsets were isolated from only 8 patients and roughly 8 healthy donors, whereas naive and central memory subsets came from all 28 donors. The investigation overall reported the following: Because the HLA sub-analyses included only small numbers of individuals, any influence of HLA type on TCRB rearrangement was left unresolved. Because cDNA was sequenced instead of genomic DNA, highly expressing activated cells could be over-represented, though the groups showed no difference in activation or CD3 levels. Shorter templates might have been favored by PCR, but patient and control samples were amplified and corrected together, so both groups would have been affected equally by any skew. In all four CD4+ subsets, TCRB CDR3 length was moderately but significantly shorter in type 1 diabetes patients. Naive, central memory and regulatory TCRB repertoires appeared more similar among patients than among healthy donors. At VDJ recombination sites, patients with type 1 diabetes made fewer insertions and deleted more nucleotides, a pattern implying thymic rearrangement abnormalities.

From each donor, a single peripheral blood sample of approximately 120 mL on average was drawn into heparinised tubes. A BD FACSAria II and a panel including CD45RO, CCR7, CD25, CD127, CD95 and CD27 were used to sort naive, central memory, regulatory and stem cell-like memory CD4+ T cells. All sorted populations exceeded 95% purity. PBMCs were separated immediately by Lymphoprep density gradient centrifugation and were stained directly, without being cultured. So that batch effects would be minimized, each experiment stained and sorted samples in pairs, pairing one healthy donor with one patient. The entire amount of isolated RNA was reverse transcribed using the High Capacity cDNA Reverse Transcription Kit, so the sequenced TCRB transcripts were expressed ones. Deep immunoSEQ sequencing was performed on naive, central memory and regulatory T cell samples, with an average of about 3.6 million total reads per sample. Sorted cells were lysed in RLT buffer, and RNA was extracted using DNase-treated RNeasy Micro or Mini kits according to cell number. Each cell subset was processed separately to prevent cross-contamination, with patient and healthy donor samples processed together. The immunoSEQ multiplex PCR was used to amplify TCRB sequences from cDNA, yielding 87-bp fragments that span the CDR3 region. The amplicons were sequenced using the Illumina HiSeq platform. The paper's processing steps were these. Synthetic template baselines were used to correct PCR bias computationally, reads within Hamming distance 2 were collapsed, and singletons that could not be merged were discarded. Reads were aligned against IMGT to assign V, D and J genes, CDR3 length and insertions or deletions at six rearrangement sites. Within each subset, clonotype counts were normalized to sorted cell number, and only after that were true diversity and Gini coefficients computed with the tcR R package. Repertoire sharing was quantified using the overlap coefficient calculated on TCRB nucleotide sequences. Out-of-frame TCRB sequences from naive cells were analyzed as a proxy for the pre-selection repertoire. TCRdb took over this immuneACCESS table, retaining in-frame rearrangements with V and J assigned. Such tables are incomplete; in checked studies, under half of the missing clones stem from an unresolved V gene, and the remainder is unexplained. From that table come the V and J calls and clone size; the DNA was used to work out D and trimming. In this sample the table shows about 650,000 clones, 9.5% to 15% of which occur a single time. The ten largest clones capture more than 0.09% of the sample.

This clonotype was sampled from a man aged 25 to 45 with type 1 diabetes. The sequencing input was naive CD4+ T cells from blood. Per the publication, the cell subset or site label means: true naive CD4+ T cells. This receptor chain uses TRBV7-9 and TRBJ1-6, with no confident D gene call. The CDR3 reads CASSLDQGSPLHF. The DNA reads as follows: TGTGCCAGCAGCTTAGACCAAGGTTCACCCCTCCACTTT.